This paragraph covers one T cell receptor beta chain sequence. These data belong to a study of blood T cell repertoires in COVID-19. About the research overall: Samples representing acute and convalescent COVID-19 were sourced from the United States, Italy and Spain. Nucleic acid was either cDNA or gDNA, and it came from T cells, B-cell-depleted T cells, or PBMCs.

How the authors handled the data: Amplification of reference gene primers provided the estimated nucleated cell counts. Measured with immunoSEQ multiplex PCR; TCRdb has only the in-frame clones, and not every one. The V and J calls and the clone size are those of that table, but D and trimming were determined from the DNA. This table has 140,000 or so clones, about 85% appearing once. Germline V gene data show CDR1 as LGHDT and CDR2 as YNNKEL (reference sequence). The CDR3 is 14 residues long. Trimming left V 3 bases short and J 7 bases short, with 10 bases between. This rearrangement joins TRBV3-1 (or the pseudogene TRBV3-2) to TRBJ1-6; D not resolved. The receptor was derived from a human donor with acute or convalescent COVID-19. The donor label of this sample is uncertain. Sequencing was carried out using peripheral blood. The DNA for the CDR3 is TGTGCCAGCAGCCAGACTACCCGAAATTCACCCCTCCACTTT. This sequence encodes CASSQTTRNSPLHF.